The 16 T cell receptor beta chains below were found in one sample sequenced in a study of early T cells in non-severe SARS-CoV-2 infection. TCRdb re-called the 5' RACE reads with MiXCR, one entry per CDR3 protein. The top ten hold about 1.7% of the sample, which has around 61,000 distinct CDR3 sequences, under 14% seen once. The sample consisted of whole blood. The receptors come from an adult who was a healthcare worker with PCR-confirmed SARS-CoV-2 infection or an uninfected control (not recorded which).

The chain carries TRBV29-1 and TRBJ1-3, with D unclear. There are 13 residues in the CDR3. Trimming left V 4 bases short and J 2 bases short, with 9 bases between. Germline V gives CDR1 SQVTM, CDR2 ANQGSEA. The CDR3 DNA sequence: TGCAGCGTTGGCATCGCTCCTGGAAACACCATATATTTT. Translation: CSVGIAPGNTIYF.

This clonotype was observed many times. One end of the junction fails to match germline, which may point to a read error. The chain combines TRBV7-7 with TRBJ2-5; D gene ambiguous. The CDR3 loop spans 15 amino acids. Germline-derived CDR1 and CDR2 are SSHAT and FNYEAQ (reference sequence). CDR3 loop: CASSLSPTYQETQYF. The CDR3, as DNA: TGTGCTAGCAGCTTAAGTCCGACCTACCAAGAGACCCAGTACTTC.

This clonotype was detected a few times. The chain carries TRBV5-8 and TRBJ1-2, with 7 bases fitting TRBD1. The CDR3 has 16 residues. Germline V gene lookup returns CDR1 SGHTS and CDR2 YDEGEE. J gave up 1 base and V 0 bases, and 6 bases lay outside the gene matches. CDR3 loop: CASSLEGAQINYGYTF. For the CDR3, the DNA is TGTGCCAGCAGCTTGGAGGGGGCGCAGATTAACTATGGCTACACCTTC.

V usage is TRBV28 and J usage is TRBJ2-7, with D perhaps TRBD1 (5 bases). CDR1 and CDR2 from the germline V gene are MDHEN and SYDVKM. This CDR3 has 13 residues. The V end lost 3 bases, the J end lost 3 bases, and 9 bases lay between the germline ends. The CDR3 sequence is CASSFPGNYEQYF. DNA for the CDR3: TGTGCCAGCAGTTTCCCAGGGAACTACGAGCAGTACTTC.

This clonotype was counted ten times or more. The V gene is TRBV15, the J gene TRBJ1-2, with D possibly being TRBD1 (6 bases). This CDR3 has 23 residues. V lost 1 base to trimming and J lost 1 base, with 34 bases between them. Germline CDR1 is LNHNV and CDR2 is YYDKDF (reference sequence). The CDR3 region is CATSRGSYPGQGLLGEHNYGYTF. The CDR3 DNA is TGTGCCACCAGCAGAGGTTCCTACCCGGGACAAGGTCTACTTGGGGAACATAACTATGGCTACACCTTC.

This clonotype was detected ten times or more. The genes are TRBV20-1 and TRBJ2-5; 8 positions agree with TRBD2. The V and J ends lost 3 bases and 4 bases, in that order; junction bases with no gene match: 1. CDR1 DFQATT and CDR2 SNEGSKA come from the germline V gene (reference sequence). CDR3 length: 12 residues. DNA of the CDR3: TGCAGTGCTAGCGGGGGGGCAGAGACCCAGTACTTC. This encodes CSASGGAETQYF.

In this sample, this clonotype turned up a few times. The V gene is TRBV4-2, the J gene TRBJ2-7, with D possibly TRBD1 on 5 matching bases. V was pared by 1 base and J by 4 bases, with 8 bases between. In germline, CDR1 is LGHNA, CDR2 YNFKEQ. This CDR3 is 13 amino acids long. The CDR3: CASSQAQEYEQYF. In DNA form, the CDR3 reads TGTGCCAGCAGCCAAGCACAGGAATACGAGCAGTACTTC.

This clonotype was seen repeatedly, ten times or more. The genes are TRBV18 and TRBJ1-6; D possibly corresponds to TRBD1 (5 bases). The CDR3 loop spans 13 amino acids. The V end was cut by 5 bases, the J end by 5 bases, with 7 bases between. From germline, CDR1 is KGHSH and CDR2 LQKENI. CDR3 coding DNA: TGTGCCAGCTCAGGGGGGAATAATTCACCCCTCCACTTT. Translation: CASSGGNNSPLHF.

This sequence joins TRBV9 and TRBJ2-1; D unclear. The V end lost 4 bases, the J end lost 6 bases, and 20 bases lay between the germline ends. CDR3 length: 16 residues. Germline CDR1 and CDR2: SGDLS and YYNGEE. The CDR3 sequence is CASSPSARPTLNEQFF. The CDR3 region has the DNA TGTGCCAGCAGCCCGTCCGCCAGACCTACTCTCAATGAGCAGTTCTTC. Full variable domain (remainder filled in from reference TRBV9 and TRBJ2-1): DSGVTQTPKHLITATGQRVTLRCSPRSGDLSVYWYQQSLDQGLQFLIQYYNGEERAKGNILERFSAQQFPDLHSELNLSSLELGDSALYFCASSPSARPTLNEQFFGPGTRLTVL.

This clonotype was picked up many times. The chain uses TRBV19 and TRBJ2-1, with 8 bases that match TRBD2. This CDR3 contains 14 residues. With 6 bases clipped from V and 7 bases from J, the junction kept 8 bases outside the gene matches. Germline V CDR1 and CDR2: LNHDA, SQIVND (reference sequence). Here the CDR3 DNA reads TGTGCCAGTAGAGGGCCCACGGGGGGGAATGAGCAGTTCTTC. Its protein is CASRGPTGGNEQFF.

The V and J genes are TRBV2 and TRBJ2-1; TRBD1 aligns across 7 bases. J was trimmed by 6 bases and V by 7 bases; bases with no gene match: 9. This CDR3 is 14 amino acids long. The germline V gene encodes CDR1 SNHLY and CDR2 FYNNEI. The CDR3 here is CASTETGLGNEQFF. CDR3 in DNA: TGTGCCAGCACCGAGACAGGGTTAGGCAATGAGCAGTTCTTC.

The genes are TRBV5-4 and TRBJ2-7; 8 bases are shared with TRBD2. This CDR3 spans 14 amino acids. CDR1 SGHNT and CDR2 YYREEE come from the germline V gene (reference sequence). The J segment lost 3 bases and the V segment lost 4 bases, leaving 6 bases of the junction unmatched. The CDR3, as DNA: TGTGCCAGCAGCAGTGGACTAGCCGTCTACGAGCAGTACTTC. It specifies CASSSGLAVYEQYF.

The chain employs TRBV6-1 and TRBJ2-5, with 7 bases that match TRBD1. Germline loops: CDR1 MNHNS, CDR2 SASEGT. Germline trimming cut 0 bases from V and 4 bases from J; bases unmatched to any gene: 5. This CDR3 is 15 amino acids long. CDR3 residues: CASSEAPKGAETQYF. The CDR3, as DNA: TGTGCCAGCAGTGAAGCGCCTAAGGGGGCAGAGACCCAGTACTTC.

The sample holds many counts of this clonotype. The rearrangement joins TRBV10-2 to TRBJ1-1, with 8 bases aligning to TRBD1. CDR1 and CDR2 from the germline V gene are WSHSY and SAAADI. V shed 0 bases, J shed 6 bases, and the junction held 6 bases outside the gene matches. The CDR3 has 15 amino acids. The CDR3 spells CASSESRTGYPEAFF. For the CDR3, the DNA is TGCGCCAGCAGTGAGTCCCGGACAGGGTATCCTGAAGCTTTCTTT.

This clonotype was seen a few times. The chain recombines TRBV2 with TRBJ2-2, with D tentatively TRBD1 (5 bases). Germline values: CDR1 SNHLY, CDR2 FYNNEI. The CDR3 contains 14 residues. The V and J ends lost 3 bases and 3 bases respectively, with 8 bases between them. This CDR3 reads CASSETAYTGELFF. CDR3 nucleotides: TGTGCCAGCAGTGAGACAGCCTACACCGGGGAGCTGTTTTTT.

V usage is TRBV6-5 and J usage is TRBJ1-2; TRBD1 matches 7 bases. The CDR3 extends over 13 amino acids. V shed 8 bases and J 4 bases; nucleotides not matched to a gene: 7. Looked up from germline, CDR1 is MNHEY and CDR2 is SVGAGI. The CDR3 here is CASRRGGLYGYTF. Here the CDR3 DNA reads TGTGCCAGCCGGAGAGGGGGCCTCTATGGCTACACCTTC.